The clone carrying this TCR beta chain turned up a few times. The antigen is not known. TCRdb redid the calling of the RACE reads with MiXCR, one entry per CDR3 protein. The sample lists more than 150,000 distinct CDR3 sequences, about 25% occurring once. Germline CDR1 is DFQATT and CDR2 is SNEGSKA (reference sequence). V lost 3 bases to trimming and J lost 3 bases, with 15 bases between them. The CDR3 covers 14 residues. This sample's time point: patch test 3, about 24 weeks after DPC sensitization. As to treatment: therapeutic diphenylcyclopropenone sensitization with weekly scalp DPC. The record originates from a study of human T cells and chemical hapten exposure. Study-level points and caveats: Patch test score showed a positive correlation with PT1 expanded TCR counts.

Sequenced here: whole blood, sampled in connection with sensitization to the hapten diphenylcyclopropenone (DPC). V is TRBV20-1 and J is TRBJ2-7; no clear D. This TCR was sampled from a woman between 35 and 50 years old with alopecia areata. Some clones in this sample may be carry-over from other donors' samples. The CDR3 region is CSARTGPSFYEQYF. Here the CDR3 DNA reads TGCAGTGCTAGGACCGGGCCGTCCTTCTACGAGCAGTACTTC.